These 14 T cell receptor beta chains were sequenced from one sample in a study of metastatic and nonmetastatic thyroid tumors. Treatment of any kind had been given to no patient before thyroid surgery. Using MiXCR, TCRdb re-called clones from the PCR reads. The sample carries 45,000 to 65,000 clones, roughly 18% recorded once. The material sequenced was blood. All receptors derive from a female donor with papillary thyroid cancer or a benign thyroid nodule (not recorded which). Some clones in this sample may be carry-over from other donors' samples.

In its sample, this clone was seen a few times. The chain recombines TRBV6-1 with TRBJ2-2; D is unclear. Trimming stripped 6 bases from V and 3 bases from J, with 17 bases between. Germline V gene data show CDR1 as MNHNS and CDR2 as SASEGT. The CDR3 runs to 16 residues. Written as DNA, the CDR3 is TGTGCCAGCAGGCCCCTACTCTCGGGTGACACCGGGGAGCTGTTTTTT. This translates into CASRPLLSGDTGELFF.

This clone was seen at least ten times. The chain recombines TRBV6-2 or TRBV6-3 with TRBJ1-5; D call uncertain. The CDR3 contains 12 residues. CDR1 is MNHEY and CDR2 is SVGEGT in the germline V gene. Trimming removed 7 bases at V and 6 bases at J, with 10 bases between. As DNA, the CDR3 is TGTGCCAGCACCCGTCGGGGTCAGCCCCAGCATTTT. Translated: CASTRRGQPQHF.

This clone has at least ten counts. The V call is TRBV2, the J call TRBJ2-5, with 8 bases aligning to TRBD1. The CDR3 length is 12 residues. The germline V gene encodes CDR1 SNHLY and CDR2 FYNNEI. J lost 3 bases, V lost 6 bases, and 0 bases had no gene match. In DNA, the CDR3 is TGTGCCAGCAGACAGGGGGAAGAGACCCAGTACTTC. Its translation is CASRQGEETQYF.

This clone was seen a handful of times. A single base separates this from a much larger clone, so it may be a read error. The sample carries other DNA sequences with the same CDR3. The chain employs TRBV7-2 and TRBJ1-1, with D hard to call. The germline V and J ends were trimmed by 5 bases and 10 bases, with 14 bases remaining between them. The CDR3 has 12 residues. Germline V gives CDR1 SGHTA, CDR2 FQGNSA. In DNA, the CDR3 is TGTGCCAGCAGCCCTCGGACCGGTGTAGCTTTCTTT. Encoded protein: CASSPRTGVAFF.

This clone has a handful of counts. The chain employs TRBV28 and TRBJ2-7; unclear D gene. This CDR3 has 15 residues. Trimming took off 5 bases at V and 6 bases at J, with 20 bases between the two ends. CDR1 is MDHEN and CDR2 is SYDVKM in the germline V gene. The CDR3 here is CASSLLTPAAREQYF. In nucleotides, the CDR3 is TGTGCCAGCAGTCTGTTAACCCCCGCAGCGCGCGAGCAGTACTTC.

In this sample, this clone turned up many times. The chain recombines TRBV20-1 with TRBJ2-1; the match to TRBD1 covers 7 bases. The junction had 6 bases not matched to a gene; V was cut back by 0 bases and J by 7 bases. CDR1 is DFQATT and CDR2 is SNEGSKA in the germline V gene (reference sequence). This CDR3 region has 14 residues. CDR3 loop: CSARDSRDRNEQFF. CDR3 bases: TGCAGTGCTAGAGATAGCCGGGACAGAAATGAGCAGTTCTTC.

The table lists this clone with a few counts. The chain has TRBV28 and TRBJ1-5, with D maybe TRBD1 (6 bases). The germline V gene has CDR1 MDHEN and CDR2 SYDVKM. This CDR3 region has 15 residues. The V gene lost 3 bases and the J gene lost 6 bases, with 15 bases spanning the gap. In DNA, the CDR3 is TGTGCCAGCAGTTTGGGAACAGGGTTAAGTCAGCCCCAGCATTTT. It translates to CASSLGTGLSQPQHF.

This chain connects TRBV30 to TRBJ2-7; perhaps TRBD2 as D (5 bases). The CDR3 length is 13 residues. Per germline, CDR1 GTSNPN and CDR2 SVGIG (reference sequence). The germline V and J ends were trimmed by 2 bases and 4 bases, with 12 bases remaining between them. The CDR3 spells CAWSQAVIYEQYF. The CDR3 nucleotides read TGTGCCTGGAGTCAAGCGGTTATATACGAGCAGTACTTC.

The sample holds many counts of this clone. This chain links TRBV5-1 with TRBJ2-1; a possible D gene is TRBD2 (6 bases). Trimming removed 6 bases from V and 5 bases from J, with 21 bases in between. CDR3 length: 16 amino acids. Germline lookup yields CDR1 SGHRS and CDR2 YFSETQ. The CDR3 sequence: CASTQAPASDHNEQFF. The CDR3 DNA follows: TGCGCCAGCACCCAGGCCCCCGCTAGCGACCACAATGAGCAGTTCTTC.

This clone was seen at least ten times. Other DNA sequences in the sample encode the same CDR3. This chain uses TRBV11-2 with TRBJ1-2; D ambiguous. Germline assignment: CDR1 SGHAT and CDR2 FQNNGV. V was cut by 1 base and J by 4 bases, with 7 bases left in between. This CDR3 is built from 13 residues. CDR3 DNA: TGTGCCAGCAGCTTAGTGCTGAGCTATGGCTACACCTTC. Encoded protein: CASSLVLSYGYTF.

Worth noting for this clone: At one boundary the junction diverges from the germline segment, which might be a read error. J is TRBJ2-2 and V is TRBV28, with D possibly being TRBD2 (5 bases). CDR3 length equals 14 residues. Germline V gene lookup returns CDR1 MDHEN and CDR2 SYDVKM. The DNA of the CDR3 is TGTGCCAGCAGTTTGGGAGTGGCCACCAGGGAGCTGTTTTTT. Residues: CASSLGVATRELFF.

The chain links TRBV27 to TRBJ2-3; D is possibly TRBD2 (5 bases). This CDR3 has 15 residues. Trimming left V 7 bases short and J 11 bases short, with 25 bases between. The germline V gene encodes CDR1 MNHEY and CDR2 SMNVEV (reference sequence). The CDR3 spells CASKLRGDTVYEQYF. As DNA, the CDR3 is TGTGCCAGCAAATTACGGGGTGATACCGTATACGAGCAGTATTTT.

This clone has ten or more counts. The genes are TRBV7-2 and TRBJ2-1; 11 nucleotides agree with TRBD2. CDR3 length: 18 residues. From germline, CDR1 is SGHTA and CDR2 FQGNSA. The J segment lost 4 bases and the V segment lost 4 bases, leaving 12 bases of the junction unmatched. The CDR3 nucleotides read TGTGCCAGCAGCTCTGCCATATTCACTAGCGGGGGTTACAATGAGCAGTTCTTC. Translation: CASSSAIFTSGGYNEQFF. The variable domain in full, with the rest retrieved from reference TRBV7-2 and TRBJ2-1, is GAGVSQSPSNKVTEKGKDVELRCDPISGHTALYWYRQSLGQGLEFLIYFQGNSAPDKSGLPSDRFSAERTGGSVSTLTIQRTQQEDSAVYLCASSSAIFTSGGYNEQFFGPGTRLTVL.

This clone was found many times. Here the CDR3 DNA reads TGTGCCATCAGTGAGGGGACCATGAACACCGGGGAGCTGTTTTTT. Amino acids: CAISEGTMNTGELFF. The chain employs TRBV10-3 and TRBJ2-2; perhaps D is TRBD1 or TRBD2 (5 bases each). There are 15 residues in the CDR3. The germline V gene encodes CDR1 ENHRY and CDR2 SYGVKD. Trimming stripped 2 bases from V and 1 base from J, with 8 bases between.